This T cell receptor (beta chain) was sequenced in a study of beta chain features in type 1 diabetes. About the study: The samples had about 110,000,000 sorted cells examined in all.

The whole isolated RNA underwent reverse transcription, so sequencing captured expressed TCRB transcripts. Generated by immunoSEQ multiplex PCR, the TCRdb table keeps only in-frame clones and is missing some. The profile shows some 100,000 clones, roughly 40% of them singletons. Blood was drawn once from each donor into heparinised tubes. The draws averaged around 120 mL. This clonotype was obtained from a woman between 18 and 30 years old in good health. Sample: stem cell memory CD4+ T cells from blood.

The CDR3 is CASRLAHLYNEQFF. The DNA for the CDR3 is TGTGCCAGCAGGCTAGCGCATCTCTACAATGAGCAGTTCTTC. This sequence joins TRBV6-1 and TRBJ2-1; D may be TRBD2 (6 bases). The CDR3 spans 14 residues. Trimming stripped 6 bases from V and 3 bases from J, with 12 bases between. From germline, CDR1 is MNHNS and CDR2 SASEGT.